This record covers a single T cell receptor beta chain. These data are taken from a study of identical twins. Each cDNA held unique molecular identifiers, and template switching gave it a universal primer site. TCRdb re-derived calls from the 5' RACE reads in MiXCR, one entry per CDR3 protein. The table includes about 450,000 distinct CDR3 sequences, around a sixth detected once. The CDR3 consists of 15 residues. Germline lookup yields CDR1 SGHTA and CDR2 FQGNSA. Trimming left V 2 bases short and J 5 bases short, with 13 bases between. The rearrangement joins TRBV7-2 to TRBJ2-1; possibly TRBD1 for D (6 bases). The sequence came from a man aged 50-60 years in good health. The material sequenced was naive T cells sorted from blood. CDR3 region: CASSLSSGVNNEQFF. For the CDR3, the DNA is TGTGCCAGCAGCTTATCGTCAGGGGTCAACAATGAGCAGTTCTTC.